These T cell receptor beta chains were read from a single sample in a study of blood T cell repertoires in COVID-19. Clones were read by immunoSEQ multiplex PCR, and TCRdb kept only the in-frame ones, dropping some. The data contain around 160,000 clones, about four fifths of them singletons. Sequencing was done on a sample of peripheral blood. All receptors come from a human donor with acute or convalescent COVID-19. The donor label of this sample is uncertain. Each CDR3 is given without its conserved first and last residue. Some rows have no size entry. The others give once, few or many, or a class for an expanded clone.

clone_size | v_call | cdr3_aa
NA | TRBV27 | ASRVGRLLETQY
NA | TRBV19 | ASSIGELGYYEQY
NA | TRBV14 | ASSPTGQGTTGELF
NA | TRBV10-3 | AISEKSQGRTGYEQY
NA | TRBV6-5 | ATRDRPNTEAF
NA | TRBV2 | ASSLTVGGNNGYT
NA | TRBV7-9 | ASSRQGNQPQH
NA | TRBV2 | ASSLTGVGELF
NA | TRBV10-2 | ASSDWTEDSPLH
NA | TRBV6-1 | ASSEPVAGNTIY
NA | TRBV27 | ASSFPGVTEAF
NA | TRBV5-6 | ASRKDWTQTNYGYT
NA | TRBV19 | ASSILSTAPGNTIY
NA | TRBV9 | ASSVGGTARPSTDTQY
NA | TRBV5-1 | ASSLAGQGSKQF
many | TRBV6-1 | ASSEAWGREGYGYT
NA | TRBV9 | ASSTPDRDDTGELF
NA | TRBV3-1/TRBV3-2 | ASSLHPRGGTEAF
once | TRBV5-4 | ASSSRLADNEQF
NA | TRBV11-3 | ASSLDPDTEAF
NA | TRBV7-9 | ASSLGGLGTEAF
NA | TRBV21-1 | ASSTSRDRGRNGEQY
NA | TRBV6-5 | ASSWDIRDGYT
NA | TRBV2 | ASSEARERGGGYT
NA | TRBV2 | AITGSTDTQY
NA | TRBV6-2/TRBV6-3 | ASSYTAGGTYSYNEQF
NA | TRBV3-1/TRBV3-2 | ASSPGWDLKGHGYT
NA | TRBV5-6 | ASSFLVNTEAF
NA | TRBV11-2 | ASSSKWGEKLF
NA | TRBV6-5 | ASSGFPGQY
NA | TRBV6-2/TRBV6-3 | ATSLEGGKGGNEQF
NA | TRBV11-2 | ASSLSYRGGNTIY
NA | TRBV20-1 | SAIGEGGYT
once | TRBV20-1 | SASVSANTEAF
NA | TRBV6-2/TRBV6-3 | ASSPGHFNTEAF
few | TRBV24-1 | ATSDPPQGAWELF
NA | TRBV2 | ASRASGQSYEQY
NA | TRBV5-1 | ASSPSGEGGYT
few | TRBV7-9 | ASSYPGDNQPQH
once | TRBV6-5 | ASSYRRQKYGYT
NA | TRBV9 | ASSSGGSNTGELF
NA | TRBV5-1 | ASSFYTTNEKLF
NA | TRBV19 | ASSIDGGAGETQY
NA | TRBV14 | ASSQAQVNSPLH
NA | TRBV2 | ASSEERGLNTGELF
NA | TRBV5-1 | ASSLRSGAYEQY
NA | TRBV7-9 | ASSDPGVGGTEAF
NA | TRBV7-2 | ASSLNFDSLYGYT
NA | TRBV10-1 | ASSESGLGGEENIQY
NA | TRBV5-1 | ASSSLDSYNEQF
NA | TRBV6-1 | ASSDTGDQPQH
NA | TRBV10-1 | ASSDDIATDTQY
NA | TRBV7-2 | ASSPDTGELF
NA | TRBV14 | ASSLTPGGPKNIQY